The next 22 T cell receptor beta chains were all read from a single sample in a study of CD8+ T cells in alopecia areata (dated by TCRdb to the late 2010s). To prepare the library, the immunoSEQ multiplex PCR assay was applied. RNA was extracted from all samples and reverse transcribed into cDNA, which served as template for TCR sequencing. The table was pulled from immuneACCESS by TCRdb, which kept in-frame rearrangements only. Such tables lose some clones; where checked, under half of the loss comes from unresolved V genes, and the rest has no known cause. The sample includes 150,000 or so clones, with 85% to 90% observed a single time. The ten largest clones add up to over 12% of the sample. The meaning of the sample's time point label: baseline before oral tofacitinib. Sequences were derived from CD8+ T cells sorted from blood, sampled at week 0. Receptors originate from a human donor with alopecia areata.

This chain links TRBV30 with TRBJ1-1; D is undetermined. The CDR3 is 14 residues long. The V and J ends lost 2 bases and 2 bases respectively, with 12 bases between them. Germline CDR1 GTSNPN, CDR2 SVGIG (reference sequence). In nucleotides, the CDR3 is TGTGCCTGGAGTATACCGGGCCCCAACACTGAAGCTTTCTTT. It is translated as CAWSIPGPNTEAFF.

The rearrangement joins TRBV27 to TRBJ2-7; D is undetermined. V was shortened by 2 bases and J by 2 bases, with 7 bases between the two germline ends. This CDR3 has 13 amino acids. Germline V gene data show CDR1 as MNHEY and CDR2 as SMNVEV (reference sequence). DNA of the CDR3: TGTGCCAGCAGTTTAGCCTCTACCTACGAGCAGTACTTC. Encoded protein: CASSLASTYEQYF.

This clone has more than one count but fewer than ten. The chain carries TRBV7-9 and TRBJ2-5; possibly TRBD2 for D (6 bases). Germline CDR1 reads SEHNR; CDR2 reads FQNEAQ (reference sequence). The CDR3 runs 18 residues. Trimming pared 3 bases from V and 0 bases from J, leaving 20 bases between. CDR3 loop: CASSLVGVPSAYQETQYF. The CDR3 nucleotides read TGTGCCAGCAGCTTGGTGGGTGTGCCTAGCGCTTACCAAGAGACCCAGTACTTC. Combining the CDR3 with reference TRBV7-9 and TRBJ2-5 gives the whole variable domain DTGVSQNPRHKITKRGQNVTFRCDPISEHNRLYWYRQTLGQGPEFLTYFQNEAQLEKSRLLSDRFSAERPKGSFSTLEIQRTEQGDSAMYLCASSLVGVPSAYQETQYFGPGTRLLVL.

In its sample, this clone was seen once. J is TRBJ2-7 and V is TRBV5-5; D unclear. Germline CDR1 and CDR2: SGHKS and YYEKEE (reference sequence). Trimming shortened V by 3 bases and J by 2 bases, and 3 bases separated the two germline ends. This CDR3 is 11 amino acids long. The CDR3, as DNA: TGTGCCAGCAGCTCGGCCTACGAGCAGTACTTC. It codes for CASSSAYEQYF.

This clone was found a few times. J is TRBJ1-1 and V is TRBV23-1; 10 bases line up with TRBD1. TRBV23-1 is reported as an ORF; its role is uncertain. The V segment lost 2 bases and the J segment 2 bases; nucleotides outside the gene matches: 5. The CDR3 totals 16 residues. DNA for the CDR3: TGCGCCAGCAGTCAACCGGACAGGGGGAGAAACACTGAAGCTTTCTTT. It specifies CASSQPDRGRNTEAFF.

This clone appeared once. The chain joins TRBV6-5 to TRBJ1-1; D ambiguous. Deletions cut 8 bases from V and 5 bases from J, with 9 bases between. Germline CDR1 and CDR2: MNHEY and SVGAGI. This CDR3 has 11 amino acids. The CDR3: CASRGPTEAFF. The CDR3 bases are TGTGCCAGCCGCGGCCCGACTGAAGCTTTCTTT.

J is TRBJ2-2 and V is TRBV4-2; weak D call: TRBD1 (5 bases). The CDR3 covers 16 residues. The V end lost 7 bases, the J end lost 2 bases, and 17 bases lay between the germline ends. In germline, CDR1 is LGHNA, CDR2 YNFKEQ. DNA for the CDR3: TGTGCCAGCACAAAAAGACAGACACTCAACACCGGGGAGCTGTTTTTT. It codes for CASTKRQTLNTGELFF.

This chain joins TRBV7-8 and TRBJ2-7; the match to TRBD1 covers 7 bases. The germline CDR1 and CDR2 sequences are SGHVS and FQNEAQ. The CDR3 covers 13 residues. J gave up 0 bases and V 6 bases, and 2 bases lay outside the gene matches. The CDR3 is CASRGQSSYEQYF. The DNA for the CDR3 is TGTGCCAGCAGGGGACAGAGCTCCTACGAGCAGTACTTC.

CDR3 protein: CASSQGNKGAGELFF. The CDR3 DNA is TGCGCCAGCAGCCAAGGCAACAAGGGGGCCGGGGAGCTGTTTTTT. The chain has TRBV4-1 and TRBJ2-2; D may be TRBD1 (6 bases). The CDR3 length is 15 residues. Germline-derived CDR1 and CDR2 are MGHRA and YSYEKL. The V gene lost 1 base and the J gene lost 6 bases, with 12 bases spanning the gap.

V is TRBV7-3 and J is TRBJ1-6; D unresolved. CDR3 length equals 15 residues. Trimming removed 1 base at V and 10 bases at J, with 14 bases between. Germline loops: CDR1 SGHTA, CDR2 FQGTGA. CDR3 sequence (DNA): TGTGCCAGCAGCTTAAATGCGATGGGAGGGTCACCCCTCCACTTT. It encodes CASSLNAMGGSPLHF.

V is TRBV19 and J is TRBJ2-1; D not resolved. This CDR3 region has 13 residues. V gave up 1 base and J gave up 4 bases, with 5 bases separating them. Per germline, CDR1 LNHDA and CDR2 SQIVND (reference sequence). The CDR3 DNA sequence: TGTGCCAGTAGTATAGTTCCATACAATGAGCAGTTCTTC. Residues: CASSIVPYNEQFF. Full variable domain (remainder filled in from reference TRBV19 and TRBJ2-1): DGGITQSPKYLFRKEGQNVTLSCEQNLNHDAMYWYRQDPGQGLRLIYYSQIVNDFQKGDIAEGYSVSREKKESFPLTVTSAQKNPTAFYLCASSIVPYNEQFFGPGTRLTVL.

The CDR3 region is CASSWRDRSTDTQYF. CDR3 nucleotide sequence: TGCGCCAGCAGCTGGAGAGACAGGAGCACAGATACGCAGTATTTT. This chain connects TRBV5-1 to TRBJ2-3; D is possibly TRBD1 (6 bases). The germline V and J ends were trimmed by 3 bases and 0 bases, with 11 bases remaining between them. CDR1 and CDR2 from the germline V gene are SGHRS and YFSETQ. The CDR3 is 15 amino acids.

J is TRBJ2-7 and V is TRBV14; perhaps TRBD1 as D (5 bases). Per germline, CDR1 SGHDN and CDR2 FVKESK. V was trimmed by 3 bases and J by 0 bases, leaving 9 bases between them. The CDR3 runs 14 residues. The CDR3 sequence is CASSQDTSSYEQYF. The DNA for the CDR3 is TGTGCCAGCAGCCAGGACACTTCCTCCTACGAGCAGTACTTC.

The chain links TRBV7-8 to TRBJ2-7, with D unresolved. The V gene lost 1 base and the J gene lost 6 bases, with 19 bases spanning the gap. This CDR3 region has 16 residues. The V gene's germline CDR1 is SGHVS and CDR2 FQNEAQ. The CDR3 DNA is TGTGCCAGCAGCTTAGGCATCCCGGCGGCACGTCTCGAGCAGTACTTC. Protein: CASSLGIPAARLEQYF.

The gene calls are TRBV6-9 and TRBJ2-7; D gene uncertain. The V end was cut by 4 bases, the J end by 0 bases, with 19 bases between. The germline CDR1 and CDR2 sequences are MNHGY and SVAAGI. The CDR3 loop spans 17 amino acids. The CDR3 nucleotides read TGTGCCAGCAGTTCCAACAAGGATCGGCAGCTCTCCTACGAGCAGTACTTC. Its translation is CASSSNKDRQLSYEQYF.

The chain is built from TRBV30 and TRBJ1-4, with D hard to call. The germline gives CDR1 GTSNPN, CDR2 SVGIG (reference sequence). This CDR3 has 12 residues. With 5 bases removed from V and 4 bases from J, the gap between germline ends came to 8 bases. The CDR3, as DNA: TGTGCCTGGGCCATGGATAATGAAAAACTGTTTTTT. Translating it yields CAWAMDNEKLFF.

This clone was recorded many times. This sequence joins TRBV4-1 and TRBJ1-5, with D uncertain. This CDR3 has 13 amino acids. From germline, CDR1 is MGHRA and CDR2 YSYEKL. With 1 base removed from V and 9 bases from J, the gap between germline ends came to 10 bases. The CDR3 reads CASSQGSGRPQHF. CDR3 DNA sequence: TGCGCCAGCAGCCAAGGAAGCGGCCGGCCCCAGCATTTT.

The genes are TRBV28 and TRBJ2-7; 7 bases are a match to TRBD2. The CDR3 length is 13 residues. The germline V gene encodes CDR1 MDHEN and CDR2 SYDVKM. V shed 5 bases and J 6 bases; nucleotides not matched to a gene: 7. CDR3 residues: CASSRREGIEQYF. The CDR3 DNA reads TGTGCCAGCAGTCGCAGGGAGGGAATCGAGCAGTACTTC.

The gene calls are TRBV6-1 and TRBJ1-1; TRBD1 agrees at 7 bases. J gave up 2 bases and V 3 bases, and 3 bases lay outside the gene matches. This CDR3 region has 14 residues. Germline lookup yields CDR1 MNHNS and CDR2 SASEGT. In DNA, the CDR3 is TGTGCCAGCAGTGACAGGGGGGCCAACACTGAAGCTTTCTTT. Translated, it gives CASSDRGANTEAFF.

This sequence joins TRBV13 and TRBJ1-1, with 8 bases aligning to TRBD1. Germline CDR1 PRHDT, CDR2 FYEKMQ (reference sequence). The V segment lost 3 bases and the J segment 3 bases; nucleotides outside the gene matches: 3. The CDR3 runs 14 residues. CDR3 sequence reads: CASSFRGQDTEAFF. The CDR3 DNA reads TGTGCCAGCAGCTTCAGGGGGCAAGACACTGAAGCTTTCTTT.

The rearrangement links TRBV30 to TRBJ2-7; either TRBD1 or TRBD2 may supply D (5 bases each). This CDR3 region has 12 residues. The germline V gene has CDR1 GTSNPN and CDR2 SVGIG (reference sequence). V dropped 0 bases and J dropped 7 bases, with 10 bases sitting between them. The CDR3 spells CAWSVRGLEQYF. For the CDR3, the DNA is TGTGCCTGGAGTGTGAGGGGCCTGGAGCAGTACTTC.

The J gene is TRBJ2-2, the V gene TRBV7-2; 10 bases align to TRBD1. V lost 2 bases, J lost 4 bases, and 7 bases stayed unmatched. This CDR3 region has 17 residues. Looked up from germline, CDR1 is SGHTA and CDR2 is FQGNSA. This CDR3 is CASSLLGTGATTGELFF. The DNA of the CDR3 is TGTGCCAGCAGCTTATTGGGGACAGGGGCTACCACCGGGGAGCTGTTTTTT.